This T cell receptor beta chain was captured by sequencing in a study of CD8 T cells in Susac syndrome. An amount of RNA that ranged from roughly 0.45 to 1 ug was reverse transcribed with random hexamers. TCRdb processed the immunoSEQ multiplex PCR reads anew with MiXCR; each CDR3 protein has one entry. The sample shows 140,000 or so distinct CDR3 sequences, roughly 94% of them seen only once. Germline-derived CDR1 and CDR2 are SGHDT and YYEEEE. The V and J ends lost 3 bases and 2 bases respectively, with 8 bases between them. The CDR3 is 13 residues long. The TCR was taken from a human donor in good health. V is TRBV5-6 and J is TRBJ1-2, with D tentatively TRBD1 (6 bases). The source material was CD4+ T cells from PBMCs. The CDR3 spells CASSSTGNYGYTF. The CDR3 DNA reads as TGTGCCAGCAGCTCCACAGGGAACTATGGCTACACCTTC.